One and the same sample provided the 32 T cell receptor beta chains below, sequenced in a study of OX40 agonist ivuxolimab in advanced cancers. Data came from immunoSEQ multiplex PCR; TCRdb stores just in-frame clones and leaves some out. The sample shows under 45,000 clones, 65% to 75% of them seen only once. Here the sequenced sample was CD4+ or CD8+ T cells sorted from blood, taken in a trial of the OX40 agonist ivuxolimab. The receptors originated from an adult with an advanced solid tumor such as melanoma, head and neck, liver or kidney cancer.

V is TRBV5-1 and J is TRBJ2-2, with D possibly matching TRBD2 (7 bases). The V gene's germline CDR1 is SGHRS and CDR2 YFSETQ. The length of the CDR3 is 16 residues. V was pared by 0 bases and J by 3 bases, with 12 bases between. The CDR3 region has the DNA TGCGCCAGCAGCTTGGGGACGGGGGGCCACACCGGGGAGCTGTTTTTT. This sequence encodes CASSLGTGGHTGELFF.

V is TRBV13 and J is TRBJ2-5, with 8 bases matching TRBD1. The assigned J gene may be wrong: the sequence end matches TRBJ2-7 better. In germline, CDR1 is PRHDT, CDR2 FYEKMQ (reference sequence). The CDR3 is 16 amino acids. The CDR3 loop reads CASSPGLGQGVYEQYF. The CDR3 DNA is TGTGCCAGCAGCCCGGGGCTTGGACAGGGAGTGTACGAGCAGTACTTC.

V and J are TRBV30 and TRBJ1-5; 9 bases are a match to TRBD1. The ends lost 2 bases at V and 8 bases at J; junction bases unmatched: 4. The germline V gene encodes CDR1 GTSNPN and CDR2 SVGIG (reference sequence). CDR3 size: 13 residues. The CDR3 loop is CAWSYRGLEPQHF. The CDR3 nucleotides read TGTGCCTGGAGTTACAGGGGGCTTGAGCCCCAGCATTTT.

The V gene is TRBV25-1, the J gene TRBJ1-6; D gene unclear. Trimming took 2 bases from V and 0 from J, leaving 2 bases between them. This CDR3 comprises 14 residues. Per the germline V gene, CDR1 is MGHDK and CDR2 is SYGVNS. The CDR3 protein is CASSESSYNSPLHF. Here the CDR3 DNA reads TGTGCCAGCAGTGAAAGCTCCTATAATTCACCCCTCCACTTT. Full variable domain (remainder filled in from reference TRBV25-1 and TRBJ1-6): EADIYQTPRYLVIGTGKKITLECSQTMGHDKMYWYQQDPGMELHLIHYSYGVNSTEKGDLSSESTVSRIRTEHFPLTLESARPSHTSQYLCASSESSYNSPLHFGNGTRLTVT.

This clone was found a few times. The chain has TRBV29-1 and TRBJ1-1; possibly TRBD1 for D (5 bases). Trimming shortened V by 7 bases and J by 5 bases, and 14 bases separated the two germline ends. In germline, CDR1 is SQVTM, CDR2 ANQGSEA. The CDR3 sequence is 12 residues long. CDR3 protein: CSGGTEGTEAFF. DNA of the CDR3: TGCAGCGGTGGGACCGAGGGGACTGAAGCTTTCTTT.

This clone has a handful of counts. J is TRBJ1-2 and V is TRBV2; the D gene is possibly TRBD1 (6 bases). Germline CDR1 is SNHLY and CDR2 is FYNNEI. Trimming shortened V by 3 bases and J by 3 bases, and 8 bases separated the two germline ends. CDR3 size: 13 residues. CDR3 protein: CASSEGAHYGYTF. CDR3 bases: TGTGCCAGCAGTGAGGGGGCGCACTATGGCTACACCTTC. The complete variable domain, with remaining parts taken from reference TRBV2 and TRBJ1-2, reads EPEVTQTPSHQVTQMGQEVILRCVPISNHLYFYWYRQILGQKVEFLVSFYNNEISEKSEIFDDQFSVERPDGSNFTLKIRSTKLEDSAMYFCASSEGAHYGYTFGSGTRLTVV.

V gene TRBV15 combines with J gene TRBJ2-1, with D perhaps TRBD2 (6 bases). Germline V gene sequence: CDR1 LNHNV, CDR2 YYDKDF (reference sequence). V gave up 0 bases and J gave up 4 bases, with 16 bases separating them. The CDR3 loop spans 17 amino acids. The CDR3 here is CATSRDSGTPMYNEQFF. CDR3 in DNA: TGTGCCACCAGCAGAGATTCAGGGACTCCTATGTACAATGAGCAGTTCTTC.

This clone was picked up a small number of times. The chain employs TRBV2 and TRBJ1-5, with 7 bases that match TRBD1. This CDR3 spans 16 amino acids. V lost 4 bases and J lost 0; bases outside the gene matches: 6. Germline CDR1 is SNHLY and CDR2 is FYNNEI. This chain's CDR3 is CASSATTGNSNQPQHF. The CDR3 bases are TGTGCCAGCAGTGCGACGACAGGGAATAGCAATCAGCCCCAGCATTTT.

CDR3 coding DNA: TGTGCCATTGGACAATCTAGCACAGATACGCAGTATTTT. It translates to CAIGQSSTDTQYF. The rearrangement uses TRBV10-3 and TRBJ2-3; possible D gene TRBD1, 5 bases. Germline CDR1 is ENHRY and CDR2 is SYGVKD. The CDR3 covers 13 residues. V lost 9 bases and J 0 bases, leaving 10 bases between the germline ends.

This clone came up once. The V gene is TRBV4-1, the J gene TRBJ1-3, with D unclear. Germline CDR1 is MGHRA and CDR2 is YSYEKL. The CDR3 runs to 14 residues. V was trimmed by 1 base and J by 5 bases, leaving 9 bases between them. In DNA, the CDR3 is TGCGCCAGCAGCCAAGCGGGCTTACGAAACACCATATATTTT. The encoded protein is CASSQAGLRNTIYF.

The gene calls are TRBV19 and TRBJ2-1, with a weak D call TRBD1 (6 bases). This CDR3 is built from 13 residues. The V and J ends lost 7 bases and 4 bases respectively, with 11 bases between them. The germline gives CDR1 LNHDA, CDR2 SQIVND (reference sequence). The CDR3, as DNA: TGTGCCAGTATGGTTCAGGGGTACAATGAGCAGTTCTTC. Its translation is CASMVQGYNEQFF.

This clone was detected only once. This chain's CDR3 is CASTGQGAEQYF. As DNA, the CDR3 is TGTGCCAGCACCGGACAGGGGGCCGAGCAGTACTTC. The chain links TRBV2 to TRBJ2-7; 11 nucleotides agree with TRBD1. Germline V lookup: CDR1 SNHLY, CDR2 FYNNEI. Losses at the gene ends were 7 bases for V and 6 bases for J; bases not matched to a gene: 2. The CDR3 runs to 12 residues.

The sample holds one count of this clone. The chain has TRBV18 and TRBJ1-2, with 7 bases that match TRBD1. CDR3 length: 16 residues. The junction had 12 bases not matched to a gene; V was cut back by 4 bases and J by 4 bases. Germline-derived CDR1 and CDR2 are KGHSH and LQKENI. CDR3 sequence: CASSLPGQIISYGYTF. CDR3 DNA sequence: TGTGCCAGCTCACTACCGGGACAGATAATCAGCTATGGCTACACCTTC.

The V and J genes are TRBV27 and TRBJ1-1; 9 bases are shared with TRBD1. The CDR3 is 14 amino acids. With 6 bases clipped from V and 3 bases from J, the junction kept 5 bases outside the gene matches. Germline CDR1 MNHEY, CDR2 SMNVEV (reference sequence). CDR3 coding DNA: TGTGCCAGCAGAACTCGGACAGGGGACACTGAAGCTTTCTTT. Its protein product is CASRTRTGDTEAFF.

CDR3 sequence reads: CASSVDERGGRQEQYV. The CDR3 DNA follows: TGTGCCAGCAGCGTAGATGAGCGGGGGGGCCGGCAGGAGCAGTACGTC. The V and J genes are TRBV9 and TRBJ2-7, with TRBD2 identical over 10 bases. This CDR3 has 16 residues. V lost 0 bases to trimming and J lost 7 bases; unmatched junction nucleotides: 10. Germline V gives CDR1 SGDLS, CDR2 YYNGEE.

This chain joins TRBV4-2 and TRBJ2-3, with 7 bases aligning to TRBD2. V lost 1 base, J lost 1 base, and 5 bases stayed unmatched. The CDR3 is 16 amino acids. CDR1 and CDR2 from the germline V gene are LGHNA and YNFKEQ. CDR3 in amino acids: CASSQGLASRTDTQYF. CDR3 bases: TGTGCCAGCAGCCAAGGACTAGCCTCGCGCACAGATACGCAGTATTTT.

In its sample, this clone was seen a few times. The rearrangement joins TRBV18 to TRBJ1-5; tentative D call: TRBD1 (5 bases). Germline V gives CDR1 KGHSH, CDR2 LQKENI. Trimming took off 6 bases at V and 7 bases at J, with 10 bases between the two ends. The CDR3 has 12 amino acids. CDR3 DNA: TGTGCCAGCTCCCCCGGGGGACAGCCCCAGCATTTT. Translated, it gives CASSPGGQPQHF. Using reference TRBV18 and TRBJ1-5 for the parts outside the CDR3, the full variable domain is NAGVMQNPRHLVRRRGQEARLRCSPMKGHSHVYWYRQLPEEGLKFMVYLQKENIIDESGMPKERFSAEFPKEGPSILRIQQVVRGDSAAYFCASSPGGQPQHFGDGTRLSIL.

The rearrangement joins TRBV9 to TRBJ2-2; D perhaps matches TRBD2 (5 bases). Between the trimmed V and J ends, which lost 2 bases and 6 bases, there was a span of 8 bases. The CDR3 runs 13 residues. Germline V gene data show CDR1 as SGDLS and CDR2 as YYNGEE. The CDR3, as DNA: TGTGCCAGCAGCGTTAGGGAGTCCGGGGAGCTGTTTTTT. Residues: CASSVRESGELFF.

The chain links TRBV2 to TRBJ2-7, with D uncertain. This CDR3 is 12 amino acids long. CDR1 is SNHLY and CDR2 is FYNNEI in the germline V gene. Trimming took off 6 bases at V and 5 bases at J, with 11 bases between the two ends. Here the CDR3 reads CASSPPGHEQYF. The CDR3 DNA follows: TGTGCCAGCAGCCCCCCCGGGCACGAGCAGTACTTC.

This sequence joins TRBV19 and TRBJ1-2; 7 bases match TRBD1. Germline V gene data show CDR1 as LNHDA and CDR2 as SQIVND (reference sequence). This CDR3 has 18 residues. V trimming: 5 bases; J trimming: 5 bases; junction bases outside the gene matches: 20. The CDR3 region is CASSLRGGQSARGYGYTF. In nucleotides, the CDR3 is TGTGCCAGTAGTCTCCGGGGGGGACAGTCCGCCCGAGGATATGGCTACACCTTC.

The chain recombines TRBV2 with TRBJ1-5; 8 bases match TRBD1. Per germline, CDR1 SNHLY and CDR2 FYNNEI. CDR3 length equals 15 residues. V lost 4 bases and J lost 6; bases outside the gene matches: 8. The CDR3, as DNA: TGTGCCAGCAGTGGACAGGGGAGTGAGGGTCAGCCCCAGCATTTT. This sequence encodes CASSGQGSEGQPQHF.

V usage is TRBV4-1 and J usage is TRBJ1-2, with D perhaps TRBD1 (6 bases). Germline V gene lookup returns CDR1 MGHRA and CDR2 YSYEKL. The germline V and J ends were trimmed by 1 base and 8 bases, with 8 bases remaining between them. CDR3 length: 12 amino acids. The chain's CDR3 is CASSQAGGGYTF. The CDR3 DNA follows: TGCGCCAGCAGCCAAGCGGGGGGCGGCTACACCTTC.

The chain uses TRBV5-5 and TRBJ1-2; possible D gene TRBD1, 6 bases. The CDR3 is 14 residues long. The germline gives CDR1 SGHKS, CDR2 YYEKEE (reference sequence). The V end lost 0 bases, the J end lost 8 bases, and 14 bases lay between the germline ends. This chain's CDR3 is CASSLAIGGRGYTF. The CDR3 DNA sequence: TGTGCCAGCAGCTTGGCCATCGGGGGGCGAGGCTACACCTTC.

This clone came up once. Other DNA sequences in the same sample also yield this CDR3. The chain carries TRBV19 and TRBJ2-2; TRBD1 aligns across 8 bases. Unmatched junction bases numbered 3, after V lost 5 bases and J lost 1 base. Germline V gives CDR1 LNHDA, CDR2 SQIVND (reference sequence). This CDR3 contains 15 residues. The chain's CDR3 is CASSPGTGNTGELFF. DNA for the CDR3: TGTGCCAGTAGTCCTGGGACAGGGAACACCGGGGAGCTGTTTTTT.

The chain combines TRBV6-6 with TRBJ2-7; D may be TRBD2 (5 bases). The CDR3 extends over 14 amino acids. The V and J ends lost 7 bases and 1 base respectively, with 14 bases between them. Germline values: CDR1 MNHNY, CDR2 SVGAGI (reference sequence). CDR3 nucleotide sequence: TGTGCCAGCACCGACCTCACGGGGTCCTACGAGCAGTACTTC. Translation: CASTDLTGSYEQYF.

The J gene is TRBJ2-5, the V gene TRBV9; D is perhaps TRBD2 (6 bases). With 4 bases removed from V and 2 bases from J, the gap between germline ends came to 15 bases. Per germline, CDR1 SGDLS and CDR2 YYNGEE. There are 15 residues in the CDR3. CDR3 nucleotides: TGTGCCAGCAGCACCTCCGGAGGGCATCAAGAGACCCAGTACTTC. Amino acid sequence: CASSTSGGHQETQYF.

The rearrangement joins TRBV11-2 to TRBJ1-2; D gene ambiguous. Germline lookup yields CDR1 SGHAT and CDR2 FQNNGV. Trimming pared 5 bases from V and 8 bases from J, leaving 15 bases between. There are 13 residues in the CDR3. CDR3 sequence reads: CASSPDRLGGYTF. In DNA, the CDR3 is TGTGCCAGCAGCCCGGACCGATTAGGCGGCTACACCTTC.

This clone has a count of ten or more. CDR3 sequence: CASTKDLNTEAFF. The CDR3, as DNA: TGTGCCAGCACAAAAGACTTGAACACTGAAGCTTTCTTT. J is TRBJ1-1 and V is TRBV9, with unresolved D. Germline V gene lookup returns CDR1 SGDLS and CDR2 YYNGEE. The CDR3 runs 13 residues. V lost 6 bases and J lost 0, with 9 bases in between.

This clone has a single count. The V call is TRBV7-3, the J call TRBJ2-5, with D tentatively TRBD2 (7 bases). The CDR3 has 14 residues. CDR1 SGHTA and CDR2 FQGTGA come from the germline V gene. Trimming shortened V by 5 bases and J by 5 bases, and 15 bases separated the two germline ends. CDR3 in amino acids: CASSDAGALETQYF. The CDR3 nucleotides read TGTGCCAGCAGCGACGCGGGGGCTCTGGAGACCCAGTACTTC.

The V and J genes are TRBV6-6 and TRBJ2-1; tentative D call: TRBD2 (6 bases). Trimming pared 6 bases from V and 6 bases from J, leaving 12 bases between. CDR1 is MNHNY and CDR2 is SVGAGI in the germline V gene (reference sequence). This CDR3 has 13 amino acids. DNA for the CDR3: TGTGCCAGCAGCCCCGGGACTGGCAATGAGCAGTTCTTC. Protein product: CASSPGTGNEQFF.

The chain combines TRBV2 with TRBJ1-1; 8 nucleotides match TRBD1. This CDR3 is built from 15 residues. Germline CDR1 reads SNHLY; CDR2 reads FYNNEI. V trimming: 11 bases; J trimming: 4 bases; junction bases outside the gene matches: 15. CDR3 bases: TGTGCCGGAAGAAGACAGGGGACCTACTTCACTGAAGCTTTCTTT. Translating gives CAGRRQGTYFTEAFF.

The chain recombines TRBV30 with TRBJ2-3; possibly TRBD2 for D (7 bases). V lost 4 bases and J lost 4, with 15 bases in between. Looked up from germline, CDR1 is GTSNPN and CDR2 is SVGIG (reference sequence). CDR3 length: 14 residues. CDR3 sequence reads: CAWTQRGGADTQYF. DNA for the CDR3: TGTGCCTGGACCCAAAGGGGGGGTGCAGATACGCAGTATTTT.